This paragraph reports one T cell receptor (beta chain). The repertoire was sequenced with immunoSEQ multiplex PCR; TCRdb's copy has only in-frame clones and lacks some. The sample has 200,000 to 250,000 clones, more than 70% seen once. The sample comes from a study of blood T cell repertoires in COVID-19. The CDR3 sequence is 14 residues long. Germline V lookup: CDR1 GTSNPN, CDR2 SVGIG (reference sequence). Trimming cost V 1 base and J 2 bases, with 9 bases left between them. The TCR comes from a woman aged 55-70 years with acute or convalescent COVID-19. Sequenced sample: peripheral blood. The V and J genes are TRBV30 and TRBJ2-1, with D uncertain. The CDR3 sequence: CAWSGKSPYNEQFF. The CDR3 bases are TGTGCCTGGAGTGGTAAATCCCCCTACAATGAGCAGTTCTTC.